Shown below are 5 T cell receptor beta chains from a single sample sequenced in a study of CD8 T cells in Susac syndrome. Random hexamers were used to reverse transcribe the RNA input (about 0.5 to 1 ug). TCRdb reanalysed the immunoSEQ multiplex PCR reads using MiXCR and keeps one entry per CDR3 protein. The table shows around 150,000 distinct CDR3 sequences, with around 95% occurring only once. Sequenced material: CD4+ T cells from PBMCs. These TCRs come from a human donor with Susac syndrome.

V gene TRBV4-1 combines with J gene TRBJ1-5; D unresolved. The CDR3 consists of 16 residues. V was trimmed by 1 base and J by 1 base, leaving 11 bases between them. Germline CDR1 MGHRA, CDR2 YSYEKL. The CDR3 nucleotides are TGCGCCAGCAGCCAAGTAGGCCCATGGAGCAATCAGCCCCAGCATTTT. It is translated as CASSQVGPWSNQPQHF.

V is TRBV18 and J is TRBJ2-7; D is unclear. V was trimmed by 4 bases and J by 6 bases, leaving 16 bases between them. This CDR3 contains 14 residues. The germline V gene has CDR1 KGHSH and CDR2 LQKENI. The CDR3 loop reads CASSLYAGTGEQYF. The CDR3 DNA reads TGTGCCAGCTCACTGTATGCAGGAACTGGCGAGCAGTACTTC.

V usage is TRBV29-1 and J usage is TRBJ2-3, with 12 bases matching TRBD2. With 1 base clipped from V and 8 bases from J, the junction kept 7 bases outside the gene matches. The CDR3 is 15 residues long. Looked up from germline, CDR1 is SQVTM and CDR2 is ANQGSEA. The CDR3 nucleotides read TGCAGCGTTGAAGGGACTAGCGGGGTTTTTTCTACGCAGTATTTT. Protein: CSVEGTSGVFSTQYF.

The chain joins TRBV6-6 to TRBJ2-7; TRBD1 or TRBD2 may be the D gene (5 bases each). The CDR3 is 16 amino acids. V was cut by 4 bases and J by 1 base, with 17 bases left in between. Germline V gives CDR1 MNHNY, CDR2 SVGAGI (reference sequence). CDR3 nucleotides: TGTGCCAGCAGTTCCCCCAGTTGGGACGCTTCCTACGAGCAGTACTTC. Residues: CASSSPSWDASYEQYF.

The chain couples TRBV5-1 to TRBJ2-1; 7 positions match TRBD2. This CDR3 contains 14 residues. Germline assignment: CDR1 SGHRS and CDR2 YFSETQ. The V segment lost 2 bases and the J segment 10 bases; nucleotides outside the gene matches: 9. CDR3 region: CASSLPSGGKEQFF. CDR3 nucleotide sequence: TGCGCCAGCAGCTTACCTAGCGGAGGAAAGGAGCAGTTCTTC.